Below, 23 T cell receptor beta chains from the same sample are listed, as sequenced in a study of T cells in tuberculosis. Clones were sequenced by immunoSEQ multiplex PCR, and TCRdb holds only the in-frame ones, with some missing. The sample includes 35,000 to 50,000 clones, approximately 94% of them seen just once. Sequencing input: PBMCs. The receptor source for this set is a donor aged 10-29 years with latent tuberculosis or without tuberculosis infection. Some clones in this sample may be carry-over from other donors' samples.

CDR3 amino acids: CASSFTGQTYYGYTF. The DNA for the CDR3 is TGTGCCAGCAGTTTTACAGGTCAGACTTACTATGGCTACACCTTC. The chain carries TRBV27 and TRBJ1-2; D is possibly TRBD1 (5 bases). Germline V gene sequence: CDR1 MNHEY, CDR2 SMNVEV (reference sequence). V was clipped by 3 bases and J by 3 bases, with 14 bases between them. This CDR3 has 15 amino acids.

The V and J genes are TRBV28 and TRBJ2-7, with a tentative D call TRBD2 (6 bases). Germline V gene data show CDR1 as MDHEN and CDR2 as SYDVKM. Trimming left V 3 bases short and J 1 base short, with 10 bases between. The CDR3 loop spans 14 amino acids. The CDR3 is CASSFPGVSYEQYF. CDR3 DNA sequence: TGTGCCAGCAGTTTTCCGGGGGTTTCCTACGAGCAGTACTTC.

This chain links TRBV5-8 with TRBJ2-2; a possible D gene is TRBD1 (5 bases). The CDR3 extends over 14 amino acids. Germline V gene sequence: CDR1 SGHTS, CDR2 YDEGEE. Between the trimmed V and J ends, which lost 2 bases and 5 bases, there was a span of 10 bases. DNA of the CDR3: TGTGCCAGCAGCTTAGCCCCAGGGACCGGGGAGCTGTTTTTT. It is translated as CASSLAPGTGELFF.

This chain links TRBV7-9 with TRBJ1-1, with D possibly being TRBD1 (6 bases). This CDR3 has 14 residues. Germline V gene data show CDR1 as SEHNR and CDR2 as FQNEAQ (reference sequence). V was cut by 4 bases and J by 6 bases, with 15 bases left in between. For the CDR3, the DNA is TGTGCCAGCAGCTCCGGTCAGGGGATAGCTGAAGCTTTCTTT. Its translation is CASSSGQGIAEAFF.

This chain connects TRBV5-1 to TRBJ2-3; the match to TRBD2 covers 8 bases. The CDR3 extends over 16 amino acids. Trimming cost V 0 bases and J 4 bases; bases outside gene matches: 7. Germline V gives CDR1 SGHRS, CDR2 YFSETQ. CDR3 DNA sequence: TGCGCCAGCAGCTTGGACTCGGGAGGGCCAGCAGATACGCAGTATTTT. Protein product: CASSLDSGGPADTQYF.

The chain uses TRBV5-6 and TRBJ1-1; 7 bases align to TRBD1. The germline V gene has CDR1 SGHDT and CDR2 YYEEEE. This CDR3 has 15 amino acids. J lost 5 bases, V lost 0 bases, and 7 bases had no gene match. CDR3 in DNA: TGTGCCAGCAGCTTGGCCGGAGCAGGGGGAACTGAAGCTTTCTTT. Amino acid sequence: CASSLAGAGGTEAFF.

V and J are TRBV19 and TRBJ2-7, with a weak D call TRBD2 (6 bases). V was shortened by 3 bases and J by 5 bases, with 20 bases between the two germline ends. The CDR3 covers 16 residues. Germline V CDR1 and CDR2: LNHDA, SQIVND (reference sequence). CDR3 amino acids: CASSIDGGGEDDEQYF. The CDR3 DNA sequence: TGTGCCAGTAGTATCGATGGCGGAGGGGAGGATGACGAGCAGTACTTC.

The rearrangement links TRBV5-4 to TRBJ2-7; possible D gene TRBD2, 6 bases. Germline values: CDR1 SGHNT, CDR2 YYREEE (reference sequence). V was cut by 3 bases and J by 3 bases, with 16 bases left in between. This CDR3 has 15 residues. CDR3 nucleotide sequence: TGTGCCAGCAGCTCAGCTAGCGCACCTGTCTACGAGCAGTACTTC. Residues: CASSSASAPVYEQYF.

The rearrangement uses TRBV18 and TRBJ1-5; 10 nucleotides match TRBD1. V dropped 4 bases and J dropped 0; count of bases not matched to a gene: 18. Looked up from germline, CDR1 is KGHSH and CDR2 is LQKENI. The CDR3 runs 21 residues. This CDR3 is CASSLLYPGTGALNSNQPQHF. The CDR3 bases are TGTGCCAGCTCACTACTGTACCCCGGGACAGGGGCCCTCAATAGCAATCAGCCCCAGCATTTT.

V usage is TRBV29-1 and J usage is TRBJ2-1; 8 nucleotides line up with TRBD1. CDR1 SQVTM and CDR2 ANQGSEA come from the germline V gene. V lost 6 bases to trimming and J lost 7 bases; unmatched junction nucleotides: 8. This CDR3 is 13 amino acids long. The CDR3 loop reads CSVGGQERNEQFF. Written as DNA, the CDR3 is TGCAGCGTGGGGGGACAGGAGAGGAATGAGCAGTTCTTC.

The gene calls are TRBV19 and TRBJ1-3; 7 bases line up with TRBD1. This CDR3 spans 15 amino acids. J was trimmed by 8 bases and V by 10 bases; bases with no gene match: 17. The germline V gene encodes CDR1 LNHDA and CDR2 SQIVND (reference sequence). CDR3 amino acids: CATRTGISGFDTIYF. CDR3 nucleotide sequence: TGTGCCACTAGGACAGGTATCTCTGGATTTGACACCATATATTTT.

The chain recombines TRBV7-9 with TRBJ2-7; 8 nucleotides match TRBD1. Germline-derived CDR1 and CDR2 are SEHNR and FQNEAQ (reference sequence). The V and J ends lost 5 bases and 2 bases, in that order; junction bases with no gene match: 5. The CDR3 runs 14 residues. The DNA of the CDR3 is TGTGCCAGCAGCGAGACAGGGGTGACCTACGAGCAGTACTTC. It translates to CASSETGVTYEQYF.

V and J are TRBV28 and TRBJ2-3; D might be TRBD1 (6 bases). The CDR3 runs 14 residues. Trimming pared 4 bases from V and 3 bases from J, leaving 11 bases between. Germline loops: CDR1 MDHEN, CDR2 SYDVKM. CDR3 DNA sequence: TGTGCCAGCAGTTCCCGAACAGGGACAGATACGCAGTATTTT. The encoded protein is CASSSRTGTDTQYF. Full variable domain (outside the CDR3, taken from reference TRBV28 and TRBJ2-3): DVKVTQSSRYLVKRTGEKVFLECVQDMDHENMFWYRQDPGLGLRLIYFSYDVKMKEKGDIPEGYSVSREKKERFSLILESASTNQTSMYLCASSSRTGTDTQYFGPGTRLTVL.

This chain links TRBV4-2 with TRBJ1-3; maybe TRBD1 (6 bases). Trimming took 5 bases from V and 7 from J, leaving 18 bases between them. CDR1 is LGHNA and CDR2 is YNFKEQ in the germline V gene. The CDR3 has 15 residues. DNA for the CDR3: TGTGCCAGCAGCGATAAGAGGGGGGGTGGGAACACCATATATTTT. It codes for CASSDKRGGGNTIYF.

This clone was observed once. This chain joins TRBV5-4 and TRBJ2-2, with 12 bases identical to TRBD1. Germline V gene data show CDR1 as SGHNT and CDR2 as YYREEE (reference sequence). The CDR3 has 15 amino acids. J lost 9 bases, V lost 4 bases, and 7 bases had no gene match. CDR3 amino acids: CASSGTGTGGWELFF. The CDR3 DNA is TGTGCCAGCAGCGGTACCGGGACAGGGGGCTGGGAGCTGTTTTTT.

The chain recombines TRBV6-6 with TRBJ2-7; 7 bases are shared with TRBD1. Germline CDR1 and CDR2: MNHNY and SVGAGI (reference sequence). This CDR3 spans 14 amino acids. The trim removed 2 bases at V and 0 bases at J, leaving 1 base unmatched. As DNA, the CDR3 is TGTGCCAGCAGTTACGGGGACAGCTCCTACGAGCAGTACTTC. This translates into CASSYGDSSYEQYF.

The V call is TRBV27, the J call TRBJ1-1; D gene unclear. V lost 0 bases to trimming and J lost 1 base, with 3 bases between them. Germline CDR1 MNHEY, CDR2 SMNVEV (reference sequence). This CDR3 region has 13 residues. The CDR3 loop reads CASSLSRNTEAFF. The CDR3 bases are TGTGCCAGCAGTTTATCCAGGAACACTGAAGCTTTCTTT.

The V and J genes are TRBV4-1 and TRBJ1-1; tentative D call: TRBD1 (5 bases). Germline V CDR1 and CDR2: MGHRA, YSYEKL. Trimming took off 1 base at V and 3 bases at J, with 18 bases between the two ends. The CDR3 is 17 residues long. The CDR3 sequence is CASSQVTWDLPDTEAFF. In DNA, the CDR3 is TGCGCCAGCAGCCAAGTAACTTGGGACTTACCCGACACTGAAGCTTTCTTT.

J is TRBJ2-1 and V is TRBV10-1; TRBD2 matches at 9 bases. The V and J ends lost 3 bases and 8 bases, in that order; junction bases with no gene match: 8. This CDR3 comprises 15 residues. Germline lookup yields CDR1 WNHNN and CDR2 SYGVQD (reference sequence). CDR3 amino acids: CASSEWSGRLDEQFF. The DNA for the CDR3 is TGCGCCAGCAGTGAATGGAGCGGGAGGTTGGATGAGCAGTTCTTC.

V and J are TRBV5-1 and TRBJ1-2; 9 bases map to TRBD1. J lost 3 bases, V lost 0 bases, and 0 bases had no gene match. The germline V gene encodes CDR1 SGHRS and CDR2 YFSETQ. The CDR3 has 14 amino acids. CDR3 DNA sequence: TGCGCCAGCAGCTTGGGACAGGGGGACTATGGCTACACCTTC. This translates into CASSLGQGDYGYTF.

The chain uses TRBV7-2 and TRBJ2-7; TRBD2 matches at 9 bases. Germline V gene data show CDR1 as SGHTA and CDR2 as FQGNSA. The CDR3 spans 15 residues. The J segment lost 4 bases and the V segment lost 5 bases, leaving 9 bases of the junction unmatched. The CDR3 DNA sequence: TGTGCCAGCAGCCCAGGACTAGCGTGGGGGTACGAGCAGTACTTC. Residues: CASSPGLAWGYEQYF.

Concerning this clone itself: A read error may account for a junction end that differs from germline. The chain is built from TRBV2 and TRBJ2-2; D ambiguous. Germline CDR1 and CDR2: SNHLY and FYNNEI. The CDR3 covers 14 residues. CDR3 coding DNA: TGTGCCGGCAGGCGCGGCCTAAACACCGGGGAGCTGTTTTTT. Translating gives CAGRRGLNTGELFF.

Concerning this clone itself: An end of the junction differs from the germline gene, which may be a read error. The chain combines TRBV29-1 with TRBJ2-7; 10 positions agree with TRBD1. This CDR3 has 14 residues. Per germline, CDR1 SQVTM and CDR2 ANQGSEA. The CDR3 spells CSVQDRGLSYEQYF. The CDR3 bases are TGCAGCGTTCAAGACAGGGGGCTCTCCTACGAGCAGTACTTC.